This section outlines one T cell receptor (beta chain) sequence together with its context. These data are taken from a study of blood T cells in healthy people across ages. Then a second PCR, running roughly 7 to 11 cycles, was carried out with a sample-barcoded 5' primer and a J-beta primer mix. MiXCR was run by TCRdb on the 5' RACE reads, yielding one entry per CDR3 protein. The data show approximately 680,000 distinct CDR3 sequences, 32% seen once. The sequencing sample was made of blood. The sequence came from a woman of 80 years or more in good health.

CDR3 sequence: CASSSLGSGGAGDTQYF. The CDR3 DNA is TGTGCCAGCAGCTCCTTGGGTAGCGGGGGGGCGGGAGATACGCAGTATTTT. The rearrangement joins TRBV7-2 to TRBJ2-3; TRBD2 agrees at 11 bases. Germline assignment: CDR1 SGHTA and CDR2 FQGNSA. The CDR3 spans 17 residues. V trimming: 4 bases; J trimming: 5 bases; junction bases outside the gene matches: 11.